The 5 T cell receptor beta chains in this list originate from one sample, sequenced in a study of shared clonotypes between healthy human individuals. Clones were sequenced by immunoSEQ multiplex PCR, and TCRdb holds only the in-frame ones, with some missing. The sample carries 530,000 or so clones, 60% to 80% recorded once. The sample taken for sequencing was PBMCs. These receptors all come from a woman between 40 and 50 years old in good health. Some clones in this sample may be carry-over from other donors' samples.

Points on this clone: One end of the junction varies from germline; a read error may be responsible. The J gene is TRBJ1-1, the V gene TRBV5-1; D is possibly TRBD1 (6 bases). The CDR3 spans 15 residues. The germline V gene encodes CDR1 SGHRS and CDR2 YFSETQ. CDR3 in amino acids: CASTLWGHPNTEAFF. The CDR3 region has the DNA TGCGCCAGCACCTTGTGGGGACACCCGAACACTGAAGCTTTCTTT.

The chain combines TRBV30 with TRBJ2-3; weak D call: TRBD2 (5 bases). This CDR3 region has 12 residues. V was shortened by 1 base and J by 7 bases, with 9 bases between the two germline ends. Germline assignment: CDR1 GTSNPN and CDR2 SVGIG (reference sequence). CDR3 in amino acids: CAWSAPGNTQYF. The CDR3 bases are TGTGCCTGGAGTGCTCCGGGGAATACGCAGTATTTT.

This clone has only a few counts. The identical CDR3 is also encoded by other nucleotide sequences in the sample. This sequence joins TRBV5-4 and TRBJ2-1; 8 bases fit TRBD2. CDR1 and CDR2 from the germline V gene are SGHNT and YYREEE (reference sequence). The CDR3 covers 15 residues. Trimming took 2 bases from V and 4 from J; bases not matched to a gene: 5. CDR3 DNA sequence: TGTGCCAGCAGCTTAGGCAGCGGGAGTTACAATGAGCAGTTCTTC. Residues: CASSLGSGSYNEQFF.

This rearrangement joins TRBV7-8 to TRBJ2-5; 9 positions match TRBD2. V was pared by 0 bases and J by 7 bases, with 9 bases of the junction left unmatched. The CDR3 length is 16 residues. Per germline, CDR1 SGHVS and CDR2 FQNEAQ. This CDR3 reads CASSLARAGGYVTQYF. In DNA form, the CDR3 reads TGTGCCAGCAGCTTAGCGCGGGCGGGAGGGTACGTGACCCAGTACTTC.

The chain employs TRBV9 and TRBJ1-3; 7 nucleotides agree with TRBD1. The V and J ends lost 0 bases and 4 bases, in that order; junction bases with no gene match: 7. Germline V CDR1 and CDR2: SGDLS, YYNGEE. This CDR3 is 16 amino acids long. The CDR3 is CASSVAVTGTGNTIYF. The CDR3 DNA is TGTGCCAGCAGCGTAGCCGTGACAGGGACCGGAAACACCATATATTTT.